The T cell receptor beta chain described here comes from a study of shared clonotypes between healthy human individuals. Study as a whole: The plates for each donor numbered three CD4 naive, three CD4 memory, two CD8 naive and one CD8 memory.

At deep level, the assay was performed. Assay: immunoSEQ multiplex PCR; the TCRdb copy retains only in-frame clones and omits some. The table shows some 2,500,000 clones, with about nine tenths occurring only once. Germline lookup yields CDR1 SGHTA and CDR2 FQGNSA. The CDR3 is 19 amino acids. V lost 5 bases and J lost 3, with 26 bases in between. The sequencing input was naive CD4+ T cells from PBMCs. Described subset: CD45RA+ positively selected. V gene TRBV7-2 combines with J gene TRBJ2-1; D may be TRBD1 or TRBD2 (5 bases each). The origin of this receptor is a man aged 18 to 30 in good health. Some clones in this sample may be carry-over from other donors' samples. The CDR3, as DNA: TGTGCCAGCAGCCCCACCGGGACGATCCTAAGATTTGTCTACAATGAGCAGTTCTTC. Its protein product is CASSPTGTILRFVYNEQFF.